This T cell receptor (beta chain) is from a study of PD-1 blockade in classical Hodgkin lymphoma. CDR1 and CDR2 (germline): SGHRS, YFSETQ. The CDR3 consists of 16 residues. The V end was cut by 0 bases, the J end by 7 bases, with 14 bases between. Profiling relied on immunoSEQ multiplex PCR, and the TCRdb table lists in-frame clones only, not all of them. Of some 21,000 clones in the sample, more than 60% were seen once. Regarding the study as a whole: Significant TCR diversity gains by C4D1 occurred in CD4+ but not CD8+ cells. Patients who began taking nivolumab under 1 year after ASCT were left out.

On this clone itself: Its antigen is as yet unknown.

Relapse after autologous stem cell transplantation occurred in every patient, and brentuximab vedotin exposure varied. The sequence derives from a human donor with classical Hodgkin lymphoma. The chain uses TRBV5-1 and TRBJ1-6; a weak D match, TRBD1 (6 bases). Sequenced material: peripheral blood mononuclear cells (PBMCs), taken at baseline. The CDR3: CASSLAGGLRNSPLHF. CDR3 in DNA: TGCGCCAGCAGCTTGGCCGGGGGCTTAAGGAATTCACCCCTCCACTTT.